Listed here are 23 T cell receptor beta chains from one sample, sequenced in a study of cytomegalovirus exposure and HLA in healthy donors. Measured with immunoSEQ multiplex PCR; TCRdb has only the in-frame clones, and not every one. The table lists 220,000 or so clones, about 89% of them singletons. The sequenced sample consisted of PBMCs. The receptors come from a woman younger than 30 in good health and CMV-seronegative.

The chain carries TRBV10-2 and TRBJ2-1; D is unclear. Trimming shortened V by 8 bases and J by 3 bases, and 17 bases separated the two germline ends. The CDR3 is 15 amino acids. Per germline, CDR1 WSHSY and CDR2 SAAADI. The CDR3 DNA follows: TGCGCCAGCCGCCAGCCCCCAGCGAGCTACAATGAGCAGTTCTTC. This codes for CASRQPPASYNEQFF.

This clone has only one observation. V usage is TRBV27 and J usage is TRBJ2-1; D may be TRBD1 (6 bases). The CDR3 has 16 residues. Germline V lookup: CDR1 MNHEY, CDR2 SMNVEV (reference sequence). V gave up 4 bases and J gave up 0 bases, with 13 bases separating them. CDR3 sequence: CASSSPGAVSYNEQFF. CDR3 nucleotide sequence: TGTGCCAGCAGTTCCCCAGGGGCGGTCTCCTACAATGAGCAGTTCTTC.

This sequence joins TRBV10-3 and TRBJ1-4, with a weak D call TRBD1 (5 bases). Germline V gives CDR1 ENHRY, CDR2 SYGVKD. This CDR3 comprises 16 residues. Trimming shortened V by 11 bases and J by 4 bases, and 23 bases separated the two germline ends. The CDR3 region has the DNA TGTGCCTCTTTGGGGCCCGGAGGGAGTGGTAATGAAAAACTGTTTTTT. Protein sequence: CASLGPGGSGNEKLFF.

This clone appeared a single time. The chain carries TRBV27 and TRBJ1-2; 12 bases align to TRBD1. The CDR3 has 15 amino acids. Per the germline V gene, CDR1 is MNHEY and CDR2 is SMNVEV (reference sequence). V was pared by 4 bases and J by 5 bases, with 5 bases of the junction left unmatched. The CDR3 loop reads CASSSPGQGAYGYTF. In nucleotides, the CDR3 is TGTGCCAGCAGTTCCCCGGGACAGGGGGCATATGGCTACACCTTC.

CDR3 protein: CASSLGRFNSPLHF. CDR3 nucleotide sequence: TGTGCCAGCAGTTTAGGCAGGTTTAATTCACCCCTCCACTTT. The rearrangement uses TRBV28 and TRBJ1-6, with D hard to call. This CDR3 is 14 amino acids long. Trimming took 2 bases from V and 6 from J, leaving 8 bases between them. CDR1 is MDHEN, CDR2 SYDVKM, per germline.

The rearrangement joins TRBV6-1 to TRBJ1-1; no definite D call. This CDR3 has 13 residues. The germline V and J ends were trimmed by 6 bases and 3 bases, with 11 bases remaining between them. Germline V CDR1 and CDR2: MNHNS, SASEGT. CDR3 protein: CASREREHTEAFF. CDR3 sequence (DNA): TGTGCCAGCAGGGAGCGGGAGCACACTGAAGCTTTCTTT.

The CDR3 spells CASNRLTGNYGYTF. Here the CDR3 DNA reads TGTGCCAGCAACCGCTTGACAGGAAACTATGGCTACACCTTC. The chain is built from TRBV2 and TRBJ1-2, with D perhaps TRBD1 (6 bases). The CDR3 sequence is 14 residues long. Trimming stripped 7 bases from V and 2 bases from J, with 14 bases between. Germline-derived CDR1 and CDR2 are SNHLY and FYNNEI.

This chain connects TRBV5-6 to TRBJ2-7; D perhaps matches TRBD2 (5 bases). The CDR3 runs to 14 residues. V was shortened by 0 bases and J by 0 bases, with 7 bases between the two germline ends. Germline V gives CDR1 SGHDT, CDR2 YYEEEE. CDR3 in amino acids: CASSLAGNSYEQYF. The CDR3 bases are TGTGCCAGCAGCTTGGCCGGGAACTCCTACGAGCAGTACTTC.

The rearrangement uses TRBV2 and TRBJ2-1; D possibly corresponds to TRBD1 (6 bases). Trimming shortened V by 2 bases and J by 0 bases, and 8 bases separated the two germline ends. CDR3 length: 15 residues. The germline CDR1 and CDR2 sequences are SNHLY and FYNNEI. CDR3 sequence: CASSETTGSYNEQFF. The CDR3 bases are TGTGCCAGCAGTGAAACGACAGGCTCCTACAATGAGCAGTTCTTC.

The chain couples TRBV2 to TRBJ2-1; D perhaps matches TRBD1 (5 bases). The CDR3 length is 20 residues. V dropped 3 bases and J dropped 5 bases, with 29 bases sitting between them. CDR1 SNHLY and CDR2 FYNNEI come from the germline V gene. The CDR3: CASSDIFAGRDVFSHNEQFF. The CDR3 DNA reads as TGTGCCAGCAGTGATATATTTGCAGGGCGAGATGTTTTTTCTCACAATGAGCAGTTCTTC.

The CDR3 sequence: CAWSAILQETQYF. CDR3 in DNA: TGTGCCTGGAGTGCTATACTCCAAGAGACCCAGTACTTC. The chain joins TRBV30 to TRBJ2-5; D is undetermined. The length of the CDR3 is 13 residues. Trimming stripped 1 base from V and 1 base from J, with 7 bases between. CDR1 GTSNPN and CDR2 SVGIG come from the germline V gene (reference sequence). The full variable domain, rest sourced from reference TRBV30 and TRBJ2-5, is SQTIHQWPATLVQPVGSPLSLECTVEGTSNPNLYWYRQAAGRGLQLLFYSVGIGQISSEVPQNLSASRPQDRQFILSSKKLLLSDSGFYLCAWSAILQETQYFGPGTRLLVL.

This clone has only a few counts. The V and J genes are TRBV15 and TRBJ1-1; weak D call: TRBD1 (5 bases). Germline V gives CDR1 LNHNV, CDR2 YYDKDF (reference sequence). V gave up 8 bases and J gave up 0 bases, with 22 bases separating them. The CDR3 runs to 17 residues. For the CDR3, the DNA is TGTGCCACCTGGTCTGGTGGAGGGGCCCTAATGAACACTGAAGCTTTCTTT. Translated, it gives CATWSGGGALMNTEAFF. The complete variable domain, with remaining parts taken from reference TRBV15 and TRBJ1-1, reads DAMVIQNPRYQVTQFGKPVTLSCSQTLNHNVMYWYQQKSSQAPKLLFHYYDKDFNNEADTPDNFQSRRPNTSFCFLDIRSPGLGDTAMYLCATWSGGGALMNTEAFFGQGTRLTVV.

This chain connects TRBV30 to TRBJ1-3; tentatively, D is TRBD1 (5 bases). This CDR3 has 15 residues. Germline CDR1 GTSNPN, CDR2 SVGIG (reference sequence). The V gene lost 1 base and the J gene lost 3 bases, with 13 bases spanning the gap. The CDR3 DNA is TGTGCCTGGAGTGGGGGCCTTAGTGTTGGAAACACCATATATTTT. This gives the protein CAWSGGLSVGNTIYF.

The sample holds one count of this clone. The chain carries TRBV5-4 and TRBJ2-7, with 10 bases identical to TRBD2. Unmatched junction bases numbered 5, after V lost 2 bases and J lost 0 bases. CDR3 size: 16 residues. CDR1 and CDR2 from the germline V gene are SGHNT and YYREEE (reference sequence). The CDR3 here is CASSLLAGTGSYEQYF. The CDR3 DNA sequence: TGTGCCAGCAGCTTACTAGCGGGGACGGGCTCCTACGAGCAGTACTTC.

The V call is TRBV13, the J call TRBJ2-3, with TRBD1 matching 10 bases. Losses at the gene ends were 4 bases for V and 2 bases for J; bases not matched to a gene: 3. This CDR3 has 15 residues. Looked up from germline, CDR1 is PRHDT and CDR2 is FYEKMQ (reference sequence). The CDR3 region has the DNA TGTGCCAGCAGCTCCGGGACAGGGGACACAGATACGCAGTATTTT. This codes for CASSSGTGDTDTQYF.

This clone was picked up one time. CDR3 in amino acids: CASSLRAVQGLHEQFF. Written as DNA, the CDR3 is TGTGCCAGCAGCTTACGAGCCGTGCAGGGTCTCCATGAGCAGTTCTTC. V and J are TRBV11-2 and TRBJ2-1; a weak D match, TRBD1 (5 bases). The CDR3 has 16 residues. Trimming cost V 2 bases and J 8 bases, with 19 bases left between them. Germline CDR1 reads SGHAT; CDR2 reads FQNNGV.

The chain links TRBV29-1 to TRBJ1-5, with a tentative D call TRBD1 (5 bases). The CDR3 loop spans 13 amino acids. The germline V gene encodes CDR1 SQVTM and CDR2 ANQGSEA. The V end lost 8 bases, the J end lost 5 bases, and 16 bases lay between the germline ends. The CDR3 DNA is TGCAGCTGGTCCCGGGGGAAGGATCAGCCCCAGCATTTT. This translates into CSWSRGKDQPQHF.

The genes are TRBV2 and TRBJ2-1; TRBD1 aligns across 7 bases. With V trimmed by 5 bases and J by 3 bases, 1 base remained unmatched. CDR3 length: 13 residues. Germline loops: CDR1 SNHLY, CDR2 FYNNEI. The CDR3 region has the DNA TGTGCCAGCAGTAGACAGGGCTACAATGAGCAGTTCTTC. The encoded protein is CASSRQGYNEQFF. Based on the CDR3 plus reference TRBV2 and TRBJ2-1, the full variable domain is EPEVTQTPSHQVTQMGQEVILRCVPISNHLYFYWYRQILGQKVEFLVSFYNNEISEKSEIFDDQFSVERPDGSNFTLKIRSTKLEDSAMYFCASSRQGYNEQFFGPGTRLTVL.

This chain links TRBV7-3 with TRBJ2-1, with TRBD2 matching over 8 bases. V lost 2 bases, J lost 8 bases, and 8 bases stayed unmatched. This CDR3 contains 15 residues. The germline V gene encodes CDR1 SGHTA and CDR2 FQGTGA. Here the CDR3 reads CASSLGVAGFDEQFF. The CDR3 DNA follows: TGTGCCAGCAGCTTAGGGGTAGCGGGATTCGATGAGCAGTTCTTC.

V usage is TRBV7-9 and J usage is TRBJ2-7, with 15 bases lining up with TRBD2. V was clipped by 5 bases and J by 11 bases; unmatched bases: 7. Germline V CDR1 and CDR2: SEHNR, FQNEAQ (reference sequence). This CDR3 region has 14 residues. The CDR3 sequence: CASSEGLAGGWEYF. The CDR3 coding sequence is TGTGCCAGCAGCGAGGGACTAGCGGGGGGTTGGGAGTACTTC. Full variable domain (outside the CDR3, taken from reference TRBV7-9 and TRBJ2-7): DTGVSQNPRHKITKRGQNVTFRCDPISEHNRLYWYRQTLGQGPEFLTYFQNEAQLEKSRLLSDRFSAERPKGSFSTLEIQRTEQGDSAMYLCASSEGLAGGWEYFGPGTRLTVT.

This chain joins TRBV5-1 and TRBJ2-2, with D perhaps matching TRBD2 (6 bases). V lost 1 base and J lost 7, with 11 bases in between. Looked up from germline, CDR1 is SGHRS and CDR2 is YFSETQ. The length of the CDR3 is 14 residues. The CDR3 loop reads CASSLRETVGELFF. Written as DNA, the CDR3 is TGCGCCAGCAGCTTGCGGGAGACCGTCGGGGAGCTGTTTTTT.

CDR3 amino acids: CASSETGWSTDTQYF. The CDR3 DNA follows: TGTGCCAGCAGTGAGACAGGGTGGAGCACAGATACGCAGTATTTT. The gene calls are TRBV28 and TRBJ2-3; TRBD1 matches at 7 bases. CDR1 and CDR2 from the germline V gene are MDHEN and SYDVKM. Trimming took 5 bases from V and 0 from J; bases not matched to a gene: 5. The CDR3 totals 15 residues.

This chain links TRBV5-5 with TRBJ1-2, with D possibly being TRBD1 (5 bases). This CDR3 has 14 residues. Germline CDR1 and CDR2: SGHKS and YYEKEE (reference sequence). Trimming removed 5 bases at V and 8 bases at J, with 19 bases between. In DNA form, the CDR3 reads TGTGCCAGCAGTTTGTCGGGACTTCCCCCCGGCTACACCTTC. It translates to CASSLSGLPPGYTF. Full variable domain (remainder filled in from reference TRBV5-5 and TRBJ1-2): DAGVTQSPTHLIKTRGQQVTLRCSPISGHKSVSWYQQVLGQGPQFIFQYYEKEERGRGNFPDRFSARQFPNYSSELNVNALLLGDSALYLCASSLSGLPPGYTFGSGTRLTVV.